Sequencing of this T cell receptor beta chain was carried out in a study of shared clonotypes between healthy human individuals. An assay was performed, and its level was deep. Measured with immunoSEQ multiplex PCR; TCRdb has only the in-frame clones, and not every one. The repertoire holds roughly 1 million clones, with approximately 68% as singletons. V lost 4 bases and J 4 bases, leaving 10 bases between the germline ends. The CDR3 is 13 amino acids. In germline, CDR1 is SGHTA, CDR2 FQGNSA. Sequenced: memory CD4+ T cells sorted from blood. Indicated subset: CD45RA-negative fraction. The chain has TRBV7-2 and TRBJ1-1, with D possibly matching TRBD1 (6 bases). The sequence derives from a man aged 18-30 years in good health. The CDR3 nucleotides read TGTGCCAGCAGCTACAGGGCTGGCACTGAAGCTTTCTTT. It translates to CASSYRAGTEAFF.